This T cell receptor beta chain stems from a study of blood T cell repertoires in COVID-19. Looking at the study overall: Donors in the United States, Italy and Spain gave samples during acute or convalescent COVID-19.

From germline, CDR1 is SEHNR and CDR2 FQNEAQ (reference sequence). The CDR3 contains 11 residues. Data came from immunoSEQ multiplex PCR; TCRdb stores just in-frame clones and leaves some out. The sample has approximately 76,000 clones, around 88% seen once. This sequence was found in a man in his thirties or forties with acute or convalescent COVID-19. What was sequenced was peripheral blood. The V gene is TRBV7-9, the J gene TRBJ2-7, with TRBD2 identical over 7 bases. The CDR3 here is CAAGENYEQYF. CDR3 DNA: TGTGCTGCGGGGGAGAACTACGAGCAGTACTTC.